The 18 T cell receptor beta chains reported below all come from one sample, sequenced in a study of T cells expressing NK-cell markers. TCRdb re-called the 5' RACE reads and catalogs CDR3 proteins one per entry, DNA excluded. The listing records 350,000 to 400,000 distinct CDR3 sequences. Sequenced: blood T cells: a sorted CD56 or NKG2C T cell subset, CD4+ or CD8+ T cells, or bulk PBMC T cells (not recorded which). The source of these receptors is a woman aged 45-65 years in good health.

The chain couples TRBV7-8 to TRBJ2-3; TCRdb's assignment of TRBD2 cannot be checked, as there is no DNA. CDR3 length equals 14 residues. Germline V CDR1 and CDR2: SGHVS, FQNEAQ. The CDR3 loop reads CASGRETSTDTQYF. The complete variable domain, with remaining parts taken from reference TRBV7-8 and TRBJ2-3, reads GAGVSQSPRYKVAKRGQDVALRCDPISGHVSLFWYQQALGQGPEFLTYFQNEAQLDKSGLPSDRFFAERPEGSVSTLKIQRTQQEDSAVYLCASGRETSTDTQYFGPGTRLTVL.

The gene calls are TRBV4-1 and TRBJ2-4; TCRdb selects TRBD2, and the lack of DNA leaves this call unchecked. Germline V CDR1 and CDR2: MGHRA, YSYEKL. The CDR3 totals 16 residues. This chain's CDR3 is CASSRGGIQPVNIQYF.

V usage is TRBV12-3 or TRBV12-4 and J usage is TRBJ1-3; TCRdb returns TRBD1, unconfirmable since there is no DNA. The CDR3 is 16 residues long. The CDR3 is CASSSRDRVFGNTIYF.

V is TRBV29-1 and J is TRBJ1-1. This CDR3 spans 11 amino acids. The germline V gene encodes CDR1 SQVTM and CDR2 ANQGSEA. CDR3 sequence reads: CRVVRNTEAFF.

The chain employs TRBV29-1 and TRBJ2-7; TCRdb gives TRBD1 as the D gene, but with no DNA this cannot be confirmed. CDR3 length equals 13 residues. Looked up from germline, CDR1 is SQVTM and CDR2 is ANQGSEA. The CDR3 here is CSVSAGAQGEQYF.

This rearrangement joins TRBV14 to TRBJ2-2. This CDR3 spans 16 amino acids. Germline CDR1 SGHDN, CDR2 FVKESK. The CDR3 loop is CASSQDAVFSFGELFF.

This CDR3 is CASSDRGYSEKLFF. This rearrangement joins TRBV7-2 to TRBJ1-4; TCRdb's assignment of TRBD1 cannot be checked, as there is no DNA. Germline V gene lookup returns CDR1 SGHTA and CDR2 FQGNSA. The CDR3 has 14 residues.

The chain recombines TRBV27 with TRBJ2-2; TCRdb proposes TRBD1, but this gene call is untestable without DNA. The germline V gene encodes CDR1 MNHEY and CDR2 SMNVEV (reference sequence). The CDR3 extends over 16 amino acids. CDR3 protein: CASTQFTGFDTGELFF.

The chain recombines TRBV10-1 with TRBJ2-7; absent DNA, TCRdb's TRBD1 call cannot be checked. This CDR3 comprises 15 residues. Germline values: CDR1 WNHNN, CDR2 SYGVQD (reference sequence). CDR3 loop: CASSETPDSSYEQYF.

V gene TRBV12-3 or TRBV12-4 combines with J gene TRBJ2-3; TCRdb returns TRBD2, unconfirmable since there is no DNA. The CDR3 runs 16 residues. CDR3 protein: CASSSLTEREADTQYF.

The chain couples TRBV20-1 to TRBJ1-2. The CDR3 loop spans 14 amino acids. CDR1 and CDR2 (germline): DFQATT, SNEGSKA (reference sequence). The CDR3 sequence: CSARGLTALVGYTF.

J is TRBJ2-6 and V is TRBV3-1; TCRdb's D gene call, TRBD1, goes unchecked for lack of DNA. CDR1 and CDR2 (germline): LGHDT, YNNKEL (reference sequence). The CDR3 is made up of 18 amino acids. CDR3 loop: CASSQLGQSRSGANVLTF.

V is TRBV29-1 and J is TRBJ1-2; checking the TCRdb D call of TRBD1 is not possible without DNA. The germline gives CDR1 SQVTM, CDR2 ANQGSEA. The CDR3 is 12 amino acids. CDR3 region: CSAITGADGYTF.

The CDR3 sequence is CASSLRPTGGGSGELFF. J is TRBJ2-2 and V is TRBV5-1; TCRdb picks TRBD1, but there is no DNA to check that call. The CDR3 sequence is 17 residues long. Germline CDR1 and CDR2: SGHRS and YFSETQ. The whole variable domain, remainder taken from reference TRBV5-1 and TRBJ2-2, is KAGVTQTPRYLIKTRGQQVTLSCSPISGHRSVSWYQQTPGQGLQFLFEYFSETQRNKGNFPGRFSGRQFSNSRSEMNVSTLELGDSALYLCASSLRPTGGGSGELFFGEGSRLTVL.

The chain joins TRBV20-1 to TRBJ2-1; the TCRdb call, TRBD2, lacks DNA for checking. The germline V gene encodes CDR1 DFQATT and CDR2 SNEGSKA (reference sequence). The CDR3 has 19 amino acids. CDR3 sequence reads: CSAREYGGRGPSSYNEQFF.

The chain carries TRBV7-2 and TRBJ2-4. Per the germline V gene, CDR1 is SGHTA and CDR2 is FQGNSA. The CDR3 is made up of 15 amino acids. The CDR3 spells CASSLEGLAKNIQYF.

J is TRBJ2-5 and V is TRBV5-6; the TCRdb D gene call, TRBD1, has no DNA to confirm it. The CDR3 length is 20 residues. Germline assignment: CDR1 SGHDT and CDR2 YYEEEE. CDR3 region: CASSRTPGQGGVSPQETQYF.

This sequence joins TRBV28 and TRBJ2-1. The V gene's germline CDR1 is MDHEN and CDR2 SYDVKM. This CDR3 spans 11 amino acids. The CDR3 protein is CASETGYEQFF.